The sequence of this T cell receptor beta chain was determined in a study of blood T cells in healthy people across ages. For the second PCR, which ran for roughly 6 to 11 cycles, a sample-barcoded 5' primer and a J-beta primer mix were used. A single record per CDR3 protein comes from TCRdb applying MiXCR to the 5' RACE reads. The profile shows around 1,000,000 distinct CDR3 sequences, about 23% of them singletons. The CDR3 sequence is 13 residues long. V was pared by 4 bases and J by 7 bases, with 9 bases between. CDR1 SGHDT and CDR2 YYEEEE come from the germline V gene. A further study also used this sample, focusing on T cells of mothers and their children.

The V and J genes are TRBV5-6 and TRBJ1-6; the D is unclear. Sample: blood. The TCR was taken from a girl aged 2-10 years in good health. CDR3 in amino acids: CASSLVNNSPLHF. The CDR3 nucleotides read TGTGCCAGCAGCCTGGTGAACAATTCACCCCTCCACTTT.